Listed below are T cell receptor beta chains from one sample, sequenced in a study of blood T cells in healthy people across ages. In TCRdb, the 5' RACE reads were re-called with MiXCR into one record per CDR3 protein. The table lists 1.6 million or so distinct CDR3 sequences, about 31% of them singletons, with 10% to 12% in the top ten. Sequencing input: blood. These receptors were taken from a woman in her 30s in good health. Each CDR3 is given with its conserved first and last residue. A D gene is named only where the DNA matches it firmly. Expanded clones get a size class; other rows say once, few or many, or leave the size out.

NA,NA,TRBV6-1,TRBJ2-1,TGTGCCAGCAGTGAAGTAGGAGTCGGATACAATGAGCAGTTCTTC,CASSEVGVGYNEQFF
NA,TRBD2,TRBV20-1,TRBJ2-5,TGCAGTGCTAGTTCCGGGGGGGCGAAAGAGACCCAGTACTTC,CSASSGGAKETQYF
few,TRBD2,TRBV6-1,TRBJ2-1,TGTGCCAGCAGTAAAAGGTCTAGCGGGAGGGTAAACTCCTACAATGAGCAGTTCTTC,CASSKRSSGRVNSYNEQFF
NA,NA,TRBV6-5,TRBJ2-2,TGTGCCAGCGGGATCGGGACCGGGGAGCTGTTTTTT,CASGIGTGELFF
NA,NA,TRBV10-3,TRBJ1-1,TGTGCCATCAGTAAAGGTGGGGAAGGGGAAGCTTTCTTT,CAISKGGEGEAFF
NA,NA,TRBV9,TRBJ1-5,TGTGCCAGCAGCGGGGACGGTAATAGCAATCAGCCCCAGCATTTT,CASSGDGNSNQPQHF
few,TRBD2,TRBV28,TRBJ2-7,TGTGCCAGCAGTTTAGGGGGTAGCGGGGTGGACGAGCAGTACTTC,CASSLGGSGVDEQYF
NA,TRBD1,TRBV30,TRBJ1-6,TGTGCCTGGAAGAGACAGGGGGAGCCTACCCTCCACTTT,CAWKRQGEPTLHF
NA,NA,TRBV5-6,TRBJ1-2,TGTGCCAGCACCTCCCAGGGTTTGCGGGGCTACACCTTC,CASTSQGLRGYTF
few,TRBD1,TRBV5-1,TRBJ1-1,TGCGCCAGCAGGGGGACAGGCTTGAACACTGAAGCTTTCTTT,CASRGTGLNTEAFF
few,NA,TRBV12-3/TRBV12-4,TRBJ1-2,TGTGCCAGCAGACAGGAAAACTATGGCTACACCTTC,CASRQENYGYTF
NA,NA,TRBV4-1,TRBJ1-5,TGCGCCAGCAGCCAAGTCGGCACCCCGGGGAATCGGCCCCAGCATTTT,CASSQVGTPGNRPQHF
NA,TRBD2,TRBV12-3/TRBV12-4,TRBJ2-1,TGTGCCAGCAGACAATCCGGGACTAGCGCCTACAATGAGCAGTTCTTC,CASRQSGTSAYNEQFF
few,NA,TRBV6-1,TRBJ2-1,TGTGCCAGCAGTGAGCCAACTGGGAGCAGCTACAATGAGCAGTTCTTC,CASSEPTGSSYNEQFF
few,TRBD2,TRBV7-2,TRBJ2-7,TGTGCCAGCAGCTTACGTCAGGTAGCGGGGGGCTCCGAGCAGTACTTC,CASSLRQVAGGSEQYF
NA,NA,TRBV6-4,TRBJ1-5,TGTGCCAGCAGTGAGAGAGGGGATCAGCCCCAGCATTTT,CASSERGDQPQHF
NA,TRBD2,TRBV28,TRBJ2-3,TGTGCCAGCAGCCGAGGACTAGCGGGAGTATCTACGCAGTATTTT,CASSRGLAGVSTQYF
NA,NA,TRBV6-1,TRBJ2-1,TGTGCCAGCAGCGCACTTTCCAGGGGCCATGCCTACAATGAGCAGTTCTTC,CASSALSRGHAYNEQFF
NA,TRBD1,TRBV7-2,TRBJ1-2,TGTGCCAGCAGCGGGGACAGGGGGCGCGGGGACTATGGCTACACCTTC,CASSGDRGRGDYGYTF
NA,NA,TRBV20-1,TRBJ2-3,TGCAGTGCTATTGTACGCGGCCCATGGGGGACAGATACGCAGTATTTT,CSAIVRGPWGTDTQYF
NA,NA,TRBV9,TRBJ2-6,TGTGCCAGCAGCGTGGGGGGGCTAGCAGTAAGCTCTGGGGCCAACGTCCTGACTTTC,CASSVGGLAVSSGANVLTF
NA,NA,TRBV4-1,TRBJ2-2,TGCGCCAGCAGCCAACCGTGGGGCGGGGCGAACACCGGGGAGCTGTTTTTT,CASSQPWGGANTGELFF
NA,NA,TRBV9,TRBJ1-1,TGTGCCAGCAGCCCACGGACATCGGGGTACACTGAAGCTTTCTTT,CASSPRTSGYTEAFF
few,TRBD2,TRBV14,TRBJ2-3,TGTGCCAGCAGCCCGCTAGCGGGGCTCACAGATACGCAGTATTTT,CASSPLAGLTDTQYF
NA,NA,TRBV12-3/TRBV12-4,TRBJ2-3,TGTGCCAGCAGTTTCAGGTTGGAAACCGCAGATGCGCAGTATTTT,CASSFRLETADAQYF
NA,NA,TRBV4-1,TRBJ1-5,TGCGCCAGCAGCCAAGGCAGTCATCGGCCCCAGCATTTT,CASSQGSHRPQHF
NA,NA,TRBV29-1,TRBJ2-3,TGCAGCGTTCGGTTGTTTGGGGAACCCTCCACAGATACGCAGTATTTT,CSVRLFGEPSTDTQYF
few,TRBD1,TRBV6-5,TRBJ2-1,TGTGCCAGCAGTATCGGACAGGGGGTTACCAATGAGCAGTTCTTC,CASSIGQGVTNEQFF
few,NA,TRBV6-5,TRBJ2-5,TGTGCCAGCAGTTACAGGGGTTACCAAGAGACCCAGTACTTC,CASSYRGYQETQYF
few,TRBD1,TRBV6-1,TRBJ2-6,TGTGCCAGCAATCGGGACAGGGGTCACTCTGGGGCCAACGTCCTGACTTTC,CASNRDRGHSGANVLTF
NA,NA,TRBV2,TRBJ2-1,TGTGCCAGCAGTAAGACTGAAAATGAGCAGTTCTTC,CASSKTENEQFF
NA,TRBD1,TRBV7-9,TRBJ1-4,TGTGCCAGCAGCTTACGACAGGGGCGAATATCTCAAACAACTAATGAAAAACTGTTTTTT,CASSLRQGRISQTTNEKLFF
many,NA,TRBV5-1,TRBJ2-3,TGCGCCAGCAGCTCTACCGGACTCACAGATACGCAGTATTTT,CASSSTGLTDTQYF
few,TRBD1,TRBV6-5,TRBJ1-6,TGTGCCAGCAGCATCACGACAGGGGATAATTCACCCCTCCACTTT,CASSITTGDNSPLHF